The clone carrying this T cell receptor (beta chain) has a single count. One end of the junction fails to match germline, which may point to a read error. These data come from a study of shared clonotypes between healthy human individuals. As processed by the authors: Junction-only sequences without quality scores came from ImmunoSEQ, so filtering differed. Using immunoSEQ multiplex PCR, the repertoire was profiled, and TCRdb retains in-frame clones only, with some absent. From that table come the V and J calls and clone size; the DNA was used to work out D and trimming. The table includes millions of clones, 85% to 95% detected once. Caucasian adults living in Nashville, Tennessee, provided all samples. The CDR3 is 15 amino acids. In germline, CDR1 is MNHEY, CDR2 SMNVEV (reference sequence).

The chain is built from TRBV27 and TRBJ2-7; D perhaps matches TRBD2 (6 bases). This receptor was obtained from a man aged 18 to 29 in good health. Sequenced sample: naive CD4+ T cells sorted from blood. Described subset: CD45RA+ positively selected. CDR3 region: CASSLSPTSSNEQYF. The CDR3 DNA reads as TGTGCCAGCAGTTTATCCCCAACTAGCTCCAACGAGCAGTACTTC.